This is a list of T cell receptor beta chains from one sample in a study of CD8+ T cells in alopecia areata. Assay: immunoSEQ multiplex PCR; the TCRdb copy retains only in-frame clones and omits some. The profile shows some 170,000 clones, approximately 59% of them singletons. Sequencing was performed on CD4+ T cells sorted from blood, taken at approximately week 56, from a patient treated with tofacitinib. These receptors were taken from a human donor with alopecia areata. CDR3s include the opening cysteine and the closing phenylalanine or tryptophan. The D gene is left open where the match is weak. Size values are once, few and many counts, or a class for expanded clones, and some rows have none.

.,TRBJ2-3,TRBV10-3,.,CAISDSGQGTDTQYF,TGTGCCATCAGTGACTCGGGGCAGGGCACAGATACGCAGTATTTT
.,TRBJ2-5,TRBV7-9,.,CASSLVPAWQETQYF,TGTGCCAGCAGCTTAGTGCCCGCATGGCAAGAGACCCAGTACTTC
.,TRBJ1-1,TRBV6-5,.,CASSWNRNTEAFF,TGTGCCAGCAGTTGGAACAGGAACACTGAAGCTTTCTTT
.,TRBJ2-1,TRBV5-6,once,CASSPQEPSSYNEQFF,TGTGCCAGCAGCCCCCAAGAGCCCAGCTCCTACAATGAGCAGTTCTTC
.,TRBJ2-5,TRBV5-1,.,CASSLHGGETQYF,TGCGCCAGCAGCTTGCACGGGGGAGAGACCCAGTACTTC
.,TRBJ1-1,TRBV11-2,few,CASSLDTYTEAFF,TGTGCCAGCAGCTTAGACACCTACACTGAAGCTTTCTTT
.,TRBJ1-2,TRBV27,.,CASSFSGFANYGYTF,TGTGCCAGCAGTTTCTCAGGGTTTGCTAACTATGGCTACACCTTC
TRBD2,TRBJ2-2,TRBV10-3,.,CAIRETSGATGGELFF,TGTGCCATCAGGGAGACTAGCGGGGCCACCGGCGGGGAGCTGTTTTTT
.,TRBJ2-7,TRBV19,.,CASSTSGIYAQYF,TGTGCCAGTAGTACCTCGGGCATTTACGCGCAGTACTTC
.,TRBJ1-6,TRBV30,.,CAWSVGTLVSGLHF,TGTGCCTGGAGTGTTGGGACCCTTGTGTCGGGCCTCCACTTT
.,TRBJ1-5,TRBV30,.,CAWRPDFNQPQHF,TGTGCCTGGAGGCCGGACTTCAATCAGCCCCAGCATTTT
.,TRBJ1-2,TRBV30,.,CAWSVWGTNYGYTF,TGTGCCTGGAGTGTATGGGGGACCAACTATGGCTACACCTTC
.,TRBJ2-5,TRBV27,.,CASSFPVREYQETQYF,TGTGCCAGCAGTTTTCCTGTCAGGGAATATCAAGAGACCCAGTACTTC
.,TRBJ2-7,TRBV29-1,few,CSVVTSYEQYF,TGCAGCGTGGTGACGTCGTACGAGCAGTACTTC
.,TRBJ2-2,TRBV7-9,few,CASSLFFGTGELFF,TGTGCCAGCAGCTTATTTTTCGGGACCGGGGAGCTGTTTTTT
TRBD2,TRBJ2-3,TRBV4-1,few,CASSLGLAVTDTQYF,TGCGCCAGCAGCCTCGGACTAGCGGTCACAGATACGCAGTATTTT
.,TRBJ1-5,TRBV5-5,.,CASSASSTNQPQHF,TGTGCCAGCAGCGCTAGCAGTACCAATCAGCCCCAGCATTTT
TRBD1,TRBJ2-2,TRBV4-1,.,CASSQGDRGRVGELFF,TGCGCCAGCAGCCAAGGCGACAGGGGGCGAGTCGGGGAGCTGTTTTTT
.,TRBJ2-3,TRBV2,.,CASRGADTQYF,TGTGCCAGCAGGGGGGCAGATACGCAGTATTTT
.,TRBJ1-3,TRBV7-8,.,CASSSHSGNTIYF,TGTGCCAGCAGCTCACACTCTGGAAACACCATATATTTT
.,TRBJ1-6,TRBV28,.,CASSFPGGFGSPLHF,TGTGCCAGCAGTTTCCCGGGTGGGTTCGGGTCACCCCTCCACTTT
.,TRBJ1-5,TRBV19,.,CASRGQVFSNQPQHF,TGTGCCAGTAGGGGGCAGGTCTTTAGCAATCAGCCCCAGCATTTT
.,TRBJ1-5,TRBV18,.,CASSPGLGNQPQHF,TGTGCCAGCTCACCCGGGTTAGGCAATCAGCCCCAGCATTTT
.,TRBJ2-1,TRBV9,.,CASSLTGQNEQFF,TGTGCCAGCAGCTTAACAGGGCAAAATGAGCAGTTCTTC
TRBD1,TRBJ1-4,TRBV27,.,CASSPTGTDPTNEKLFF,TGTGCCAGCAGTCCAACCGGGACAGACCCAACTAATGAAAAACTGTTTTTT
.,TRBJ1-6,TRBV7-9,.,CASSKGERLNSPLHF,TGTGCCAGCAGTAAAGGGGAGAGGCTTAATTCACCCCTCCACTTT
.,TRBJ2-1,TRBV4-1,.,CASSQVRREQFF,TGCGCCAGCAGCCAAGTCCGACGGGAGCAGTTCTTC
TRBD2,TRBJ2-7,TRBV30,.,CAWGLAGHSYEQYF,TGTGCCTGGGGGCTAGCGGGGCACTCCTACGAGCAGTACTTC
.,TRBJ2-7,TRBV6-1,.,CASSEAHLGWSYEQYF,TGTGCCAGCAGTGAAGCGCACTTAGGGTGGTCCTACGAGCAGTACTTC
.,TRBJ2-7,TRBV30,.,CAWSAGPPGEQYF,TGTGCCTGGAGTGCAGGACCCCCCGGCGAGCAGTACTTC
TRBD1,TRBJ2-7,TRBV29-1,.,CSVEEDRGAYEQYF,TGCAGCGTTGAAGAGGACAGGGGAGCCTACGAGCAGTACTTC
.,TRBJ1-2,TRBV11-2,once,CASSSNQDRFGYGYTF,TGTGCCAGCAGCTCAAACCAGGACAGATTTGGCTATGGCTACACCTTC
.,TRBJ2-5,TRBV14,.,CASSQESYTQETQYF,TGTGCCAGCAGCCAAGAATCCTATACTCAAGAGACCCAGTACTTC
.,TRBJ1-1,TRBV6-6,.,CASSLPLAPEAFF,TGTGCCAGCAGCCTCCCCTTGGCCCCTGAAGCTTTCTTT
TRBD2,TRBJ2-3,TRBV5-1,.,CASRTSGESTDTQYF,TGCGCCAGCAGGACTAGCGGGGAGAGCACAGATACGCAGTATTTT
TRBD1,TRBJ1-2,TRBV5-1,few,CASRDRVSPSSYGYTF,TGCGCCAGCAGGGACAGGGTCAGTCCGTCTTCCTATGGCTACACCTTC
.,TRBJ1-5,TRBV2,.,CASMGQSNQPQHF,TGTGCCAGCATGGGCCAGAGCAATCAGCCCCAGCATTTT
TRBD2,TRBJ2-3,TRBV7-2,.,CASSQLAGVADTQYF,TGTGCCAGCAGCCAACTAGCGGGGGTGGCAGATACGCAGTATTTT
.,TRBJ2-1,TRBV29-1,.,CSTPVLDRQFF,TGCAGCACCCCTGTTTTGGACAGACAGTTCTTC
.,TRBJ2-5,TRBV10-3,.,CAISQNSETQYF,TGTGCCATCAGTCAAAATTCGGAGACCCAGTACTTC
TRBD1,TRBJ1-5,TRBV12-5,.,CASGSGTGGLGNQPQHF,TGTGCTAGTGGTTCCGGGACAGGGGGCCTGGGCAATCAGCCCCAGCATTTT
.,TRBJ1-2,TRBV5-6,.,CASSLGDNYGYTF,TGTGCCAGCAGCTTGGGGGATAACTATGGCTACACCTTC
.,TRBJ1-6,TRBV30,.,CAWSSGVGSPLHF,TGTGCCTGGAGTTCGGGGGTCGGATCACCCCTCCACTTT
TRBD1,TRBJ2-7,TRBV10-3,.,CAISEVGQGDEQYF,TGTGCCATCAGTGAAGTGGGACAGGGGGACGAGCAGTACTTC
.,TRBJ2-5,TRBV27,.,CASSYTGGRKTQYF,TGTGCCAGCAGCTATACCGGGGGGCGGAAGACCCAGTACTTC
.,TRBJ1-2,TRBV18,.,CASSPPQASANYGYTF,TGTGCCAGCTCACCACCCCAGGCCTCAGCTAACTATGGCTACACCTTC
.,TRBJ1-2,TRBV6-1,.,CASSEVGNGYTF,TGTGCCAGCAGTGAAGTAGGGAATGGCTACACCTTC
TRBD1,TRBJ1-5,TRBV6-5,.,CASSTDRVGQPQHF,TGTGCCAGCAGTACGGACAGGGTCGGACAGCCCCAGCATTTT
.,TRBJ1-5,TRBV7-8,.,CASSLAAENQPQHF,TGTGCCAGCAGCTTAGCAGCGGAGAATCAGCCCCAGCATTTT
.,TRBJ2-5,TRBV7-9,.,CASSQPLAQETQYF,TGTGCCAGCAGCCAACCTTTGGCCCAAGAGACCCAGTACTTC
.,TRBJ1-1,TRBV7-9,few,CASSTDQGNTEAFF,TGTGCCAGCAGCACGGACCAGGGGAACACTGAAGCTTTCTTT
TRBD2,TRBJ2-1,TRBV27,.,CASSFELAMVDEQFF,TGTGCCAGCAGTTTTGAACTAGCGATGGTCGATGAGCAGTTCTTC
.,TRBJ2-5,TRBV5-6,.,CASSPGRETQYF,TGTGCCAGCAGCCCTGGACGAGAGACCCAGTACTTC
.,TRBJ1-5,TRBV6-5,.,CASSLFSDQPQHF,TGTGCCAGCAGTTTATTTTCCGATCAGCCCCAGCATTTT
TRBD1,TRBJ1-2,TRBV29-1,few,CSAQQGNYGYTF,TGCAGCGCCCAACAGGGGAACTATGGCTACACCTTC
.,TRBJ2-5,TRBV27,.,CASTLGLRETQYF,TGTGCCAGCACTTTAGGGCTGCGGGAGACCCAGTACTTC